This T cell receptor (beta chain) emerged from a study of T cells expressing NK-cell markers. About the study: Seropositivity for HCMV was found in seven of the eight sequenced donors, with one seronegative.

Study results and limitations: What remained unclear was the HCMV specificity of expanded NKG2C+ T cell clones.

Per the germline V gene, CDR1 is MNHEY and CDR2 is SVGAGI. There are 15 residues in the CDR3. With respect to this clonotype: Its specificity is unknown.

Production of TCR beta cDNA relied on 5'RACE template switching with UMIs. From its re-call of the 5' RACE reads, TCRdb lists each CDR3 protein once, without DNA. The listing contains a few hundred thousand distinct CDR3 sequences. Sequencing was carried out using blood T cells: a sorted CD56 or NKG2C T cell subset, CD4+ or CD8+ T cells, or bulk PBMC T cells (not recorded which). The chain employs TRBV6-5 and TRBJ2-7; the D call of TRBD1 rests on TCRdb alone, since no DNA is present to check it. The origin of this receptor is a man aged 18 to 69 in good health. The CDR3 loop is CASSYRTGGSYEQYF.